This T cell receptor beta chain was recorded in a study of T cell changes during pregnancy in multiple sclerosis. Germline assignment: CDR1 MGHDK and CDR2 SYGVNS. The CDR3 has 11 residues. Trimming pared 6 bases from V and 5 bases from J, leaving 8 bases between. Repertoires were generated with immunoSEQ multiplex PCR, while TCRdb's copy carries only in-frame clones and drops some. The table has 68,000 or so clones, about 90% seen once. The chain uses TRBV25-1 and TRBJ2-7; D remains unclear. This clonotype was sampled from a female donor with multiple sclerosis, enrolled in a pregnancy study. The sample in question was peripheral blood, obtained in the second trimester of pregnancy. The CDR3 loop reads CASSREDEQYF. The DNA of the CDR3 is TGTGCCAGCAGCCGAGAGGACGAGCAGTACTTC.